These T cell receptor beta chains were read from a single sample in a study of blood T cell repertoires in COVID-19. Generated by immunoSEQ multiplex PCR, the TCRdb table keeps only in-frame clones and is missing some. The sample yields about 280,000 clones, roughly 85% seen once. Sequences were obtained from peripheral blood. The receptors derive from a woman between 50 and 59 years old who had recovered from COVID-19. Each CDR3 is given with its conserved first and last residue. Each record gives: CDR3 protein, CDR3 DNA, V gene, clone size, J gene, D gene. A D gene is named only where the DNA matches it firmly. Size tells how often a clone was seen (once, few, many) or the class of an expanded clone, and some rows leave it out.

CDR3aa: CASRGSGLGYEQYF
CDR3nt: TGTGCCAGCAGAGGCAGTGGGCTGGGCTACGAGCAGTACTTC
v_gene: TRBV2
abundance: -
j_gene: TRBJ2-7
d_gene: -

CDR3aa: CASSQDGGRVYEQYF
CDR3nt: TGTGCCAGCAGCCAAGATGGCGGCCGGGTCTACGAGCAGTACTTC
v_gene: TRBV4-2
abundance: -
j_gene: TRBJ2-7
d_gene: -

CDR3aa: CASSLNRQDYEQYF
CDR3nt: TGTGCCAGCAGCTTAAATCGACAGGACTACGAGCAGTACTTC
v_gene: TRBV7-2
abundance: -
j_gene: TRBJ2-7
d_gene: -

CDR3aa: CASKYRAATYSGANVLTF
CDR3nt: TGTGCCAGTAAATACAGGGCAGCGACTTACTCTGGGGCCAACGTCCTGACTTTC
v_gene: TRBV19
abundance: -
j_gene: TRBJ2-6
d_gene: -

CDR3aa: CASSPDYSYEQYF
CDR3nt: TGTGCCAGCAGCCCAGATTACTCCTACGAGCAGTACTTC
v_gene: TRBV6-6
abundance: -
j_gene: TRBJ2-7
d_gene: -

CDR3aa: CASSPVGTSGSGANVLTF
CDR3nt: TGTGCCAGCAGTCCAGTCGGGACTAGCGGGAGTGGGGCCAACGTCCTGACTTTC
v_gene: TRBV3-1/TRBV3-2
abundance: -
j_gene: TRBJ2-6
d_gene: TRBD2

CDR3aa: CASSLTSGGQQSTDTQYF
CDR3nt: TGTGCCAGCAGTTTGACTAGCGGGGGCCAACAGAGCACAGATACGCAGTATTTT
v_gene: TRBV7-6
abundance: -
j_gene: TRBJ2-3
d_gene: TRBD2

CDR3aa: CASSPTVSGNDGELFF
CDR3nt: TGTGCCAGCAGCCCCACCGTTAGCGGAAATGACGGGGAGCTGTTTTTT
v_gene: TRBV5-4
abundance: once
j_gene: TRBJ2-2
d_gene: -

CDR3aa: CASSGGSDNEQFF
CDR3nt: TGTGCCAGCAGCGGCGGGAGTGACAATGAGCAGTTCTTC
v_gene: TRBV9
abundance: -
j_gene: TRBJ2-1
d_gene: TRBD2

CDR3aa: CASSLGFSDSPLHF
CDR3nt: TGTGCCAGCAGCTTGGGATTTTCGGATTCACCCCTCCACTTT
v_gene: TRBV5-5
abundance: -
j_gene: TRBJ1-6
d_gene: -

CDR3aa: CASSFTGVWPQHF
CDR3nt: TGTGCCAGCAGTTTCACAGGCGTCTGGCCCCAGCATTTT
v_gene: TRBV6-2/TRBV6-3
abundance: few
j_gene: TRBJ1-5
d_gene: -

CDR3aa: CASSRTTLYNEQFF
CDR3nt: TGTGCCAGCAGCCGTACGACACTTTACAATGAGCAGTTCTTC
v_gene: TRBV5-4
abundance: -
j_gene: TRBJ2-1
d_gene: -

CDR3aa: CASSYSSGFYTEAFF
CDR3nt: TGTGCCAGCAGTTACTCATCGGGGTTTTACACTGAAGCTTTCTTT
v_gene: TRBV6-5
abundance: few
j_gene: TRBJ1-1
d_gene: -

CDR3aa: CASRNQGGNGYTF
CDR3nt: TGTGCCAGCAGAAATCAGGGGGGAAATGGCTACACCTTC
v_gene: TRBV6-5
abundance: -
j_gene: TRBJ1-2
d_gene: TRBD1

CDR3aa: CASGLSADRGGAEAFF
CDR3nt: TGTGCTAGTGGTTTGTCCGCGGACAGGGGAGGCGCTGAAGCTTTCTTT
v_gene: TRBV12-5
abundance: -
j_gene: TRBJ1-1
d_gene: TRBD1

CDR3aa: CATSRDQRGGTDTQYF
CDR3nt: TGTGCCACCAGCAGAGATCAGCGGGGAGGCACAGATACGCAGTATTTT
v_gene: TRBV15
abundance: -
j_gene: TRBJ2-3
d_gene: TRBD2

CDR3aa: CAISDPTGTNTEAFF
CDR3nt: TGTGCCATCAGTGATCCGACAGGGACGAACACTGAAGCTTTCTTT
v_gene: TRBV10-3
abundance: -
j_gene: TRBJ1-1
d_gene: TRBD1

CDR3aa: CASSINQGAGGYTF
CDR3nt: TGTGCCAGCAGCATAAATCAGGGGGCGGGCGGCTACACCTTC
v_gene: TRBV9
abundance: -
j_gene: TRBJ1-2
d_gene: TRBD1

CDR3aa: CASSEAPETGTYEQYF
CDR3nt: TGTGCCAGCAGTGAAGCGCCGGAGACAGGCACCTACGAGCAGTACTTC
v_gene: TRBV6-1
abundance: few
j_gene: TRBJ2-7
d_gene: -

CDR3aa: CATSDFLGQGANADTQYF
CDR3nt: TGTGCCACCAGTGATTTTTTGGGACAGGGGGCCAACGCAGATACGCAGTATTTT
v_gene: TRBV24-1
abundance: -
j_gene: TRBJ2-3
d_gene: TRBD1

CDR3aa: CASSPSQGRNTEAFF
CDR3nt: TGTGCCAGCAGCCCTTCGCAGGGGCGGAACACTGAAGCTTTCTTT
v_gene: TRBV5-8
abundance: -
j_gene: TRBJ1-1
d_gene: -

CDR3aa: CASSQDPGMNTEAFF
CDR3nt: TGTGCCAGCAGCCAAGATCCGGGAATGAACACTGAAGCTTTCTTT
v_gene: TRBV4-2
abundance: few
j_gene: TRBJ1-1
d_gene: -

CDR3aa: CASRDGQVNQPQHF
CDR3nt: TGTGCCAGTAGGGACGGACAGGTCAATCAGCCCCAGCATTTT
v_gene: TRBV19
abundance: once
j_gene: TRBJ1-5
d_gene: TRBD1

CDR3aa: CASSLDLAGGYEQFF
CDR3nt: TGTGCCAGCAGTTTAGACCTAGCGGGGGGCTATGAGCAGTTCTTC
v_gene: TRBV27
abundance: -
j_gene: TRBJ2-1
d_gene: TRBD2

CDR3aa: CASSGGFLGPYEQYF
CDR3nt: TGTGCCAGCAGCGGGGGGTTTTTGGGACCCTACGAGCAGTACTTC
v_gene: TRBV2
abundance: -
j_gene: TRBJ2-7
d_gene: TRBD2

CDR3aa: CASSLSGSSHEQYF
CDR3nt: TGTGCCAGCAGCTTGAGCGGGAGTTCCCACGAGCAGTACTTC
v_gene: TRBV5-5
abundance: -
j_gene: TRBJ2-7
d_gene: TRBD2

CDR3aa: CASSPAPTSGKIKDEQYF
CDR3nt: TGTGCCAGCAGCCCAGCACCGACTAGCGGGAAGATAAAGGACGAGCAGTACTTC
v_gene: TRBV3-1/TRBV3-2
abundance: -
j_gene: TRBJ2-7
d_gene: TRBD2

CDR3aa: CASSPDRAGANVLTF
CDR3nt: TGTGCCAGCAGCCCCGACAGGGCTGGGGCCAACGTCCTGACTTTC
v_gene: TRBV7-9
abundance: -
j_gene: TRBJ2-6
d_gene: TRBD1

CDR3aa: CASSDPRETTDTQYF
CDR3nt: TGTGCCAGCAGTGATCCCCGGGAGACCACAGATACGCAGTATTTT
v_gene: TRBV6-1
abundance: once
j_gene: TRBJ2-3
d_gene: -

CDR3aa: CAKGGEGYNEQFF
CDR3nt: TGCGCCAAAGGCGGGGAGGGCTACAATGAGCAGTTCTTC
v_gene: TRBV5-1
abundance: -
j_gene: TRBJ2-1
d_gene: TRBD2

CDR3aa: CASSSHGTGTNTDTQYF
CDR3nt: TGTGCCAGCAGCTCCCACGGGACAGGGACCAACACAGATACGCAGTATTTT
v_gene: TRBV7-9
abundance: -
j_gene: TRBJ2-3
d_gene: TRBD1

CDR3aa: CAWSLQGARSPLHF
CDR3nt: TGTGCCTGGAGTTTGCAGGGGGCGCGTTCACCCCTCCACTTT
v_gene: TRBV30
abundance: -
j_gene: TRBJ1-6
d_gene: TRBD1

CDR3aa: CASSLLGIQETQYF
CDR3nt: TGTGCCAGCAGCTTACTCGGGATCCAAGAGACCCAGTACTTC
v_gene: TRBV13
abundance: -
j_gene: TRBJ2-5
d_gene: -

CDR3aa: CASSLADEQYF
CDR3nt: TGTGCCAGCAGCTTAGCCGACGAGCAGTACTTC
v_gene: TRBV7-9
abundance: -
j_gene: TRBJ2-7
d_gene: -

CDR3aa: CATSRDGQVTYEQYF
CDR3nt: TGTGCCACCAGCAGAGATGGGCAGGTGACCTACGAGCAGTACTTC
v_gene: TRBV15
abundance: -
j_gene: TRBJ2-7
d_gene: -

CDR3aa: CASRTGTRGYTF
CDR3nt: TGTGCCAGCAGGACAGGTACTCGTGGCTACACCTTC
v_gene: TRBV12-3/TRBV12-4
abundance: -
j_gene: TRBJ1-2
d_gene: -

CDR3aa: CASSLGQLNTEAFF
CDR3nt: TGTGCCAGCAGCTTGGGACAGCTGAACACTGAAGCTTTCTTT
v_gene: TRBV28
abundance: -
j_gene: TRBJ1-1
d_gene: TRBD1

CDR3aa: CASSTRGGTGELFF
CDR3nt: TGTGCCAGCAGCACGCGCGGGGGCACCGGGGAGCTGTTTTTT
v_gene: TRBV6-2/TRBV6-3
abundance: medium-sized
j_gene: TRBJ2-2
d_gene: TRBD2

CDR3aa: CATSEAVQETQYF
CDR3nt: TGTGCCACCAGTGAGGCGGTGCAAGAGACCCAGTACTTC
v_gene: TRBV24-1
abundance: -
j_gene: TRBJ2-5
d_gene: -

CDR3aa: CASSYAQVTGELFF
CDR3nt: TGTGCCAGCAGTTACGCGCAGGTCACCGGGGAGCTGTTTTTT
v_gene: TRBV6-5
abundance: -
j_gene: TRBJ2-2
d_gene: -

CDR3aa: CASSDIPSFPYNEQFF
CDR3nt: TGTGCCAGCAGCGACATCCCTAGCTTTCCCTACAATGAGCAGTTCTTC
v_gene: TRBV11-2
abundance: -
j_gene: TRBJ2-1
d_gene: -

CDR3aa: CASMSTFTDTQYF
CDR3nt: TGTGCCAGCATGTCTACGTTCACAGATACGCAGTATTTT
v_gene: TRBV27
abundance: -
j_gene: TRBJ2-3
d_gene: -

CDR3aa: CASSYGSDNEQFF
CDR3nt: TGTGCCAGCAGTTATGGTTCAGACAATGAGCAGTTCTTC
v_gene: TRBV28
abundance: -
j_gene: TRBJ2-1
d_gene: -